These 17 T cell receptor beta chains were sequenced from one sample in a study of blood T cell repertoires in COVID-19. Libraries were prepared by immunoSEQ multiplex PCR; TCRdb keeps only in-frame clonotypes and omits some of them. This table has roughly 340,000 clones, more than 80% appearing once. Material: PBMCs or T cells enriched from blood (not recorded which). These receptors were obtained from a man aged 18 to 30 who had recovered from COVID-19.

The chain carries TRBV7-9 and TRBJ2-1, with no clear D. Trimming pared 3 bases from V and 6 bases from J, leaving 3 bases between. The CDR3 has 11 residues. The germline V gene encodes CDR1 SEHNR and CDR2 FQNEAQ (reference sequence). CDR3: CASSFRNEQFF. The CDR3 DNA sequence: TGTGCCAGCAGCTTCCGCAATGAGCAGTTCTTC.

DNA for the CDR3: TGTGCCAGCAGTTATGCCCAACACTACGAGCAGTACTTC. Translated, it gives CASSYAQHYEQYF. The chain couples TRBV6-5 to TRBJ2-7; no firm D call. CDR1 MNHEY and CDR2 SVGAGI come from the germline V gene. Trimming pared 3 bases from V and 3 bases from J, leaving 9 bases between. The length of the CDR3 is 13 residues.

The rearrangement joins TRBV28 to TRBJ2-7; D is perhaps TRBD1 (5 bases). V gave up 6 bases and J gave up 2 bases, with 11 bases separating them. Germline V gene sequence: CDR1 MDHEN, CDR2 SYDVKM. The CDR3 is 13 amino acids. The chain's CDR3 is CASSLDTTYEQYF. CDR3 nucleotides: TGTGCCAGCAGCTTGGACACAACCTACGAGCAGTACTTC.

The chain is built from TRBV24-1 and TRBJ2-1; TRBD1 matches 8 bases. The CDR3 runs to 12 residues. V dropped 4 bases and J dropped 16; count of bases not matched to a gene: 8. The germline V gene encodes CDR1 KGHDR and CDR2 SFDVKD. The CDR3 DNA reads as TGTGCCACCAGTGACCGGACAGGGATGACTTTCTTC. It specifies CATSDRTGMTFF.

The chain employs TRBV13 and TRBJ1-1, with 8 bases lining up with TRBD1. V trimming: 1 base; J trimming: 0 bases; junction bases outside the gene matches: 13. CDR3 length: 19 amino acids. Looked up from germline, CDR1 is PRHDT and CDR2 is FYEKMQ (reference sequence). CDR3 DNA sequence: TGTGCCAGCAGCTTAGAAAATTACAGGGGGAAAGTCATGAACACTGAAGCTTTCTTT. It yields the protein CASSLENYRGKVMNTEAFF.

The rearrangement joins TRBV6-5 to TRBJ1-1; D may be TRBD1 (5 bases). V was shortened by 2 bases and J by 6 bases, with 10 bases between the two germline ends. The CDR3 is 13 residues long. Germline V gene lookup returns CDR1 MNHEY and CDR2 SVGAGI. The CDR3 loop reads CASSYEGGAEAFF. The CDR3, as DNA: TGTGCCAGCAGTTACGAGGGAGGGGCTGAAGCTTTCTTT.

The chain links TRBV6-1 to TRBJ2-5, with 9 bases identical to TRBD1. The CDR3 sequence is 18 residues long. V shed 0 bases and J 1 base; nucleotides not matched to a gene: 9. CDR1 and CDR2 (germline): MNHNS, SASEGT. The CDR3 reads CASSEALPGQGIQETQYF. The CDR3 DNA follows: TGTGCCAGCAGTGAAGCGCTTCCAGGACAGGGGATCCAAGAGACCCAGTACTTC.

The count of this clone is one. This rearrangement joins TRBV12-5 to TRBJ2-7; 10 nucleotides match TRBD2. V lost 6 bases and J lost 3; bases outside the gene matches: 5. CDR1 and CDR2 from the germline V gene are LGHNT and FRNRAP. The CDR3 loop spans 14 amino acids. CDR3 region: CASGPGTSVYEQYF. The CDR3 nucleotides are TGTGCTAGTGGGCCCGGGACTAGCGTCTACGAGCAGTACTTC.

This chain joins TRBV28 and TRBJ1-1; tentatively, D is TRBD1 (5 bases). The CDR3 is 15 residues long. Germline CDR1 and CDR2: MDHEN and SYDVKM. Trimming removed 5 bases at V and 5 bases at J, with 18 bases between. This chain's CDR3 is CASSATAWGRTEAFF. The DNA of the CDR3 is TGTGCCAGCAGTGCGACCGCCTGGGGGAGGACTGAAGCTTTCTTT.

The CDR3 nucleotides are TGTGCCAGCAGTCTGAATAGCGGGACTGGGAGGAATGAGCAGTTCTTC. It yields the protein CASSLNSGTGRNEQFF. V is TRBV6-2 or TRBV6-3 and J is TRBJ2-1; 8 bases line up with TRBD2. The CDR3 consists of 16 residues. V lost 5 bases and J lost 7; bases outside the gene matches: 13. CDR1 and CDR2 from the germline V gene are MNHEY and SVGEGT.

The CDR3, as DNA: TGCAGTAGTAGACTGATCTATGGCTACACCTTC. Amino acids: CSSRLIYGYTF. V gene TRBV20-1 combines with J gene TRBJ1-2; no firm D call. The CDR3 runs to 11 residues. Between the trimmed V and J ends, which lost 8 bases and 4 bases, there was a span of 11 bases. Germline V gives CDR1 DFQATT, CDR2 SNEGSKA (reference sequence).

V gene TRBV11-1 combines with J gene TRBJ2-7; 7 bases align to TRBD1. The junction had 4 bases not matched to a gene; V was cut back by 1 base and J by 1 base. CDR3 size: 15 residues. The germline V gene has CDR1 SGHAT and CDR2 FQDESV (reference sequence). CDR3 sequence: CASSLERGHSYEQYF. The CDR3 DNA is TGTGCCAGCAGCTTAGAAAGGGGGCATTCCTACGAGCAGTACTTC.

V is TRBV12-3 or TRBV12-4 and J is TRBJ1-1; no firm D call. This CDR3 comprises 11 residues. Trimming took 8 bases from V and 11 from J, leaving 15 bases between them. CDR3 in DNA: TGTGCCAGCGAAAGATGGCCCGGGGCTTTCTTT. Translation gives CASERWPGAFF.

This chain connects TRBV30 to TRBJ1-1, with D possibly matching TRBD1 (6 bases). CDR1 and CDR2 from the germline V gene are GTSNPN and SVGIG (reference sequence). The CDR3 is made up of 14 amino acids. The V gene lost 5 bases and the J gene lost 6 bases, with 19 bases spanning the gap. CDR3 DNA sequence: TGTGCCTGGTCGCACCTGGGGGCGCGCTCTGAAGCTTTCTTT. Translated: CAWSHLGARSEAFF.

The rearrangement joins TRBV7-6 to TRBJ1-4; TRBD1 might be the D (6 bases). CDR1 and CDR2 from the germline V gene are SGHVS and FNYEAQ. CDR3 length equals 16 residues. The germline V and J ends were trimmed by 5 bases and 0 bases, with 13 bases remaining between them. The DNA of the CDR3 is TGTGCCAGCAGCGAAAGGGGGGGCGCAACTAATGAAAAACTGTTTTTT. This codes for CASSERGGATNEKLFF.

This clone was seen a single time. V is TRBV5-1 and J is TRBJ1-3; the match to TRBD1 covers 8 bases. The V segment lost 4 bases and the J segment 0 bases; nucleotides outside the gene matches: 6. Germline assignment: CDR1 SGHRS and CDR2 YFSETQ. This CDR3 contains 16 residues. CDR3 bases: TGCGCCAGCAGCAGGGGACAGGTCCGCTCTGGAAACACCATATATTTT. The encoded protein is CASSRGQVRSGNTIYF.

The V gene is TRBV2, the J gene TRBJ2-2, with 13 bases matching TRBD2. The length of the CDR3 is 17 residues. CDR1 and CDR2 from the germline V gene are SNHLY and FYNNEI. V shed 4 bases, J shed 3 bases, and the junction held 5 bases outside the gene matches. The DNA of the CDR3 is TGTGCCAGCAGTGGGGGACTAGCGGGGAGAGACACCGGGGAGCTGTTTTTT. It codes for CASSGGLAGRDTGELFF.